The present entry profiles one TCR beta chain with its context. One end of the junction does not line up with germline, which may come from a read error. Germline CDR1 is SEHNR and CDR2 is FQNEAQ (reference sequence). The CDR3 runs 15 residues. The template was RNA from unsorted bulk tissue. The normal lung tissue was taken more than 3 cm from the tumor edge. Donors were chemotherapy-naive, newly diagnosed lung cancer surgical patients in China, August–November 2014. These data belong to a study of tumor and adjacent non-tumor tissue in lung cancer. A modified ARM-PCR protocol with three rounds of nested PCR amplified TCRbeta. TCRdb reprocessed the multiplex PCR reads via MiXCR and lists one record per CDR3 protein. The data contain 45,000 to 65,000 distinct CDR3 sequences, 74% of them seen just once; the ten biggest clones take up 23%.

The chain links TRBV7-9 to TRBJ2-2; 7 bases map to TRBD2. Sequencing was done on a sample of distant non-tumor lung tissue. The receptor comes from a woman aged 60-70 years with non-small cell lung cancer. The CDR3 DNA follows: TGTGCCACCCAGACGGGGAGGGACCCCACCGGGGAGCTGATGTTT. It is translated as CATQTGRDPTGELMF.